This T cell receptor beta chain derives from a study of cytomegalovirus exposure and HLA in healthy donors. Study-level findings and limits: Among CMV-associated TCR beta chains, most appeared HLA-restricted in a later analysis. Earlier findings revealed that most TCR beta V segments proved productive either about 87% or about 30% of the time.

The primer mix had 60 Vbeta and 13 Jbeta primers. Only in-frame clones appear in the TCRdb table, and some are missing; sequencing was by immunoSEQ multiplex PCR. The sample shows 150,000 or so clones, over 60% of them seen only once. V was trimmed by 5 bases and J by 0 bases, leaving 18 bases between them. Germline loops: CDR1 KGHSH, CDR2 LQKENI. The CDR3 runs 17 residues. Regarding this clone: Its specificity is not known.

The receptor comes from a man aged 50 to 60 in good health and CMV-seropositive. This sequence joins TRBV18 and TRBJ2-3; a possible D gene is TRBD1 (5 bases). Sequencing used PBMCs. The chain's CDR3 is CASSKSSADTSTDTQYF. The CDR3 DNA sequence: TGTGCCAGCTCAAAGAGTTCGGCGGACACTAGCACAGATACGCAGTATTTT.